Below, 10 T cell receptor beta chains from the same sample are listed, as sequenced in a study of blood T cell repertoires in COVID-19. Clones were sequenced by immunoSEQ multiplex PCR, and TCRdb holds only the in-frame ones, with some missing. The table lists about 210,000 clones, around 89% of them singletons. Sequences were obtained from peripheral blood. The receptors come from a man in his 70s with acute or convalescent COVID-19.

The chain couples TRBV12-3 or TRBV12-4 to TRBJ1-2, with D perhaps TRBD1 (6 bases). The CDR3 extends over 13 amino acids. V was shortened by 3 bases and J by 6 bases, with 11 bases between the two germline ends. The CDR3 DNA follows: TGTGCCAGCAGTTTCCGACAGGACAATGGCTACACCTTC. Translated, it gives CASSFRQDNGYTF.

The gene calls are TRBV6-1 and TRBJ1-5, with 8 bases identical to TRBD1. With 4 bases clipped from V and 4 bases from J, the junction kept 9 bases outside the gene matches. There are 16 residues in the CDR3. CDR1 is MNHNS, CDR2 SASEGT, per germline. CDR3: CASSVEQGDPNQPQHF. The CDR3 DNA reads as TGTGCCAGCAGTGTAGAACAGGGGGACCCGAATCAGCCCCAGCATTTT.

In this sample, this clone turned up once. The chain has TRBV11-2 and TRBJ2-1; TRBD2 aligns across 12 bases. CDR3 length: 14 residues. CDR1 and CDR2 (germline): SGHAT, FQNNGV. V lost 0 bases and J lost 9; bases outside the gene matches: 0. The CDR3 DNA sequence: TGTGCCAGCAGCTTAGAGACTAGCGGGAGTGAGCAGTTCTTC. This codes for CASSLETSGSEQFF.

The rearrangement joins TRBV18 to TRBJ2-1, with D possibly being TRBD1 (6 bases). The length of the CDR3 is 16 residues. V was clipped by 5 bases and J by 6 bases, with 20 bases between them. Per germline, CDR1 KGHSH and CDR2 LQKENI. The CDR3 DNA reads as TGTGCCAGCTCAGGAACAACAGGGTTCTCTTTCAATGAGCAGTTCTTC. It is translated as CASSGTTGFSFNEQFF.

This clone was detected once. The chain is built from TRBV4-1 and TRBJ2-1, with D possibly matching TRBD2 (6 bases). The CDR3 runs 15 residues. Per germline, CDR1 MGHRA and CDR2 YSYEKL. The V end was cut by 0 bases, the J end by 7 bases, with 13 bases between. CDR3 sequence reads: CASSQERSGWNEQFF. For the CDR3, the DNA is TGCGCCAGCAGCCAAGAAAGGAGCGGGTGGAATGAGCAGTTCTTC.

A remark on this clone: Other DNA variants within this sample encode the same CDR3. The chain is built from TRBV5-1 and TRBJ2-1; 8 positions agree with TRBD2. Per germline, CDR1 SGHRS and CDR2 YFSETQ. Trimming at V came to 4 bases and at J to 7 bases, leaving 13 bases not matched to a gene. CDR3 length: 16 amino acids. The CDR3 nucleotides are TGCGCCAGCAGCCTGGGGCCCTCGGGAGGGGGGAATGAGCAGTTCTTC. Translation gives CASSLGPSGGGNEQFF.

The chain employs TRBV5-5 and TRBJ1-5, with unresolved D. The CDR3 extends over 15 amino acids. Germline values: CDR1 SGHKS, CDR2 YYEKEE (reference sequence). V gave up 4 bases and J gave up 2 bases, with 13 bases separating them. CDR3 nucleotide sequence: TGTGCCAGCAGCCTAGGTTGGTGGGGCAATCAGCCCCAGCATTTT. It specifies CASSLGWWGNQPQHF.

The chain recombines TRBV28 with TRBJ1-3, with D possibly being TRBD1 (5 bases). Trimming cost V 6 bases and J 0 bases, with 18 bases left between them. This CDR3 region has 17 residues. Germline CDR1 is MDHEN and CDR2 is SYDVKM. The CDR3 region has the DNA TGTGCCAGCAGAGACAGACACGGCTTACTCTCTGGAAACACCATATATTTT. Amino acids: CASRDRHGLLSGNTIYF.

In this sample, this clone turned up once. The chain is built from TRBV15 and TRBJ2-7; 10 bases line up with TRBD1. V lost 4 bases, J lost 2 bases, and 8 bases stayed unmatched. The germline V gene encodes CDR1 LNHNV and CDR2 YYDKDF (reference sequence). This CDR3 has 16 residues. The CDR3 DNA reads TGTGCCACCAGCAAGGAGGGACAGGGGCCGGCCTACGAGCAGTACTTC. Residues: CATSKEGQGPAYEQYF.

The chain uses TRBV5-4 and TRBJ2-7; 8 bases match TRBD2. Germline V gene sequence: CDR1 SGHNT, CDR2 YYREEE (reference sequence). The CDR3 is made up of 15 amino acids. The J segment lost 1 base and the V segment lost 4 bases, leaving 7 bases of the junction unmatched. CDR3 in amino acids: CASSPALAGSYEQYF. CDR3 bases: TGTGCCAGCAGCCCTGCCCTAGCGGGTTCCTACGAGCAGTACTTC.